This entry lists 9 T cell receptor beta chains sequenced from one sample in a study of blood T cell repertoires in COVID-19. TCRdb's table, derived via immunoSEQ multiplex PCR, lists solely in-frame clones and lacks some. The sample gives about 140,000 clones, 80% of which show up once; about 3.5% is in the top ten. Input material: peripheral blood. These receptor sequences come from a man aged 70 or older who had recovered from COVID-19.

This clone occurred a few times. The chain joins TRBV6-5 to TRBJ2-1; 7 nucleotides agree with TRBD1. Germline V gene lookup returns CDR1 MNHEY and CDR2 SVGAGI. Trimming removed 7 bases from V and 10 bases from J; junction bases left unmatched: 7. This CDR3 comprises 12 residues. DNA for the CDR3: TGTGCCAGCAAGGACAGGACCAAGGAGCAGTTCTTC. It yields the protein CASKDRTKEQFF.

This clone was detected only once. This chain links TRBV9 with TRBJ2-7, with TRBD2 matching over 12 bases. The CDR3 spans 20 residues. Trimming removed 1 base from V and 9 bases from J; junction bases left unmatched: 23. From germline, CDR1 is SGDLS and CDR2 YYNGEE. The CDR3, as DNA: TGTGCCAGCAGCGTAAAAGGATGGGGCGGTCCGAGGACTAGCGGGAAAGTGCAGTACTTC. Residues: CASSVKGWGGPRTSGKVQYF.

The chain couples TRBV5-1 to TRBJ1-4, with D possibly matching TRBD1 (6 bases). There are 16 residues in the CDR3. In germline, CDR1 is SGHRS, CDR2 YFSETQ. Trimming left V 3 bases short and J 5 bases short, with 17 bases between. The CDR3 here is CASSSSQGWENEKLFF. In DNA, the CDR3 is TGCGCCAGCAGCTCAAGCCAGGGGTGGGAAAATGAAAAACTGTTTTTT.

This rearrangement joins TRBV10-3 to TRBJ2-7; 11 bases align to TRBD1. Germline-derived CDR1 and CDR2 are ENHRY and SYGVKD. The CDR3 contains 14 residues. J gave up 6 bases and V 5 bases, and 6 bases lay outside the gene matches. For the CDR3, the DNA is TGTGCCATCAGTTATACCGGACAGGGGGCCGAGCAGTACTTC. Translating it yields CAISYTGQGAEQYF.

The chain couples TRBV11-3 to TRBJ2-7, with 7 nucleotides matching TRBD1. The germline V gene has CDR1 SGHNT and CDR2 YENEEA. This CDR3 is built from 14 residues. Losses at the gene ends were 3 bases for V and 2 bases for J; bases not matched to a gene: 4. CDR3: CASSLAGGAYEQYF. The DNA of the CDR3 is TGTGCCAGCAGCTTGGCAGGGGGAGCCTACGAGCAGTACTTC.

CDR3 sequence reads: CASSLVQGKGSGELFF. In DNA form, the CDR3 reads TGTGCCAGCAGTTTAGTACAGGGAAAAGGATCCGGGGAGCTGTTTTTT. This chain uses TRBV27 with TRBJ2-2, with D possibly TRBD1 on 6 matching bases. The CDR3 is made up of 16 amino acids. CDR1 and CDR2 from the germline V gene are MNHEY and SMNVEV (reference sequence). V was shortened by 2 bases and J by 6 bases, with 16 bases between the two germline ends.

This chain uses TRBV28 with TRBJ2-3; D possibly corresponds to TRBD2 (6 bases). Germline assignment: CDR1 MDHEN and CDR2 SYDVKM. With 5 bases removed from V and 6 bases from J, the gap between germline ends came to 24 bases. This CDR3 is built from 17 residues. CDR3 coding DNA: TGTGCCAGCAGTCCCCCGGGACCAAGAGCGGCGGGGGATACGCAGTATTTT. Protein sequence: CASSPPGPRAAGDTQYF.

This clone has a single count. The chain links TRBV6-5 to TRBJ2-2; D might be TRBD2 (5 bases). Deletions cut 6 bases from V and 1 base from J, with 9 bases between. The CDR3 length is 14 residues. The germline gives CDR1 MNHEY, CDR2 SVGAGI. The CDR3 sequence is CASRQLGNTGELFF. In DNA, the CDR3 is TGTGCCAGCAGACAACTAGGGAACACCGGGGAGCTGTTTTTT.

The chain is built from TRBV9 and TRBJ2-3; TRBD2 matches 8 bases. CDR1 is SGDLS, CDR2 YYNGEE, per germline. Trimming took 0 bases from V and 2 from J; bases not matched to a gene: 8. The CDR3 extends over 17 amino acids. The CDR3 DNA sequence: TGTGCCAGCAGCGTAGGATCCGGGAGGGCGGACACAGATACGCAGTATTTT. The encoded protein is CASSVGSGRADTDTQYF.